A single sample gave rise to the 19 T cell receptor beta chains below, sequenced in a study of cytomegalovirus exposure and HLA in healthy donors. Vbeta (60) and Jbeta (13) primers were used in the PCR. Sequencing was performed with immunoSEQ multiplex PCR; in TCRdb, only in-frame clones are kept and a portion is missing. Here the sample spans some 200,000 clones, about 76% being singletons. Sequenced input: PBMCs. These receptors were collected from a male donor in good health and CMV-seropositive.

The chain joins TRBV9 to TRBJ2-1, with 10 bases lining up with TRBD2. V shed 3 bases, J shed 2 bases, and the junction held 8 bases outside the gene matches. CDR3 length: 17 residues. Germline V gene lookup returns CDR1 SGDLS and CDR2 YYNGEE. The CDR3 sequence: CASSDPGLARPYNEQFF. The CDR3 nucleotides are TGTGCCAGCAGCGACCCGGGACTAGCGAGGCCCTACAATGAGCAGTTCTTC.

The rearrangement joins TRBV15 to TRBJ2-3; 7 bases match TRBD2. Germline V CDR1 and CDR2: LNHNV, YYDKDF (reference sequence). The length of the CDR3 is 15 residues. The junction had 3 bases not matched to a gene; V was cut back by 1 base and J by 2 bases. CDR3 region: CATSRGSGNTDTQYF. CDR3 bases: TGTGCCACCAGCAGAGGGAGCGGGAACACAGATACGCAGTATTTT. The entire variable domain, with the rest obtained from reference TRBV15 and TRBJ2-3, is as follows: DAMVIQNPRYQVTQFGKPVTLSCSQTLNHNVMYWYQQKSSQAPKLLFHYYDKDFNNEADTPDNFQSRRPNTSFCFLDIRSPGLGDTAMYLCATSRGSGNTDTQYFGPGTRLTVL.

This sequence joins TRBV5-1 and TRBJ1-2; 7 bases match TRBD1. Germline CDR1 SGHRS, CDR2 YFSETQ. V lost 2 bases, J lost 8 bases, and 9 bases stayed unmatched. CDR3 length: 14 amino acids. This CDR3 reads CASSFTSTGNGYTF. The CDR3 nucleotides read TGCGCCAGCAGCTTCACATCGACAGGGAACGGCTACACCTTC. The full variable domain, completed using reference TRBV5-1 and TRBJ1-2, is KAGVTQTPRYLIKTRGQQVTLSCSPISGHRSVSWYQQTPGQGLQFLFEYFSETQRNKGNFPGRFSGRQFSNSRSEMNVSTLELGDSALYLCASSFTSTGNGYTFGSGTRLTVV.

This clone has a handful of counts. The chain has TRBV5-1 and TRBJ2-5, with 11 positions matching TRBD2. The CDR3 is 16 residues long. V trimming: 4 bases; J trimming: 2 bases; junction bases outside the gene matches: 7. From germline, CDR1 is SGHRS and CDR2 YFSETQ. CDR3 sequence reads: CASSRVLAGEQETQYF. The CDR3 region has the DNA TGCGCCAGCAGCCGCGTACTAGCGGGGGAACAAGAGACCCAGTACTTC.

The chain is built from TRBV11-3 and TRBJ2-2; 10 bases are shared with TRBD2. The length of the CDR3 is 14 residues. In germline, CDR1 is SGHNT, CDR2 YENEEA. V dropped 5 bases and J dropped 5; count of bases not matched to a gene: 2. CDR3 sequence: CASSPSGGTGELFF. The CDR3 nucleotides read TGTGCCAGCAGCCCTAGCGGGGGAACCGGGGAGCTGTTTTTT.

The CDR3 is CAISELGRLSSYNEQFF. The CDR3 nucleotides are TGTGCCATCAGTGAGTTAGGCAGACTCAGCTCCTACAATGAGCAGTTCTTC. J is TRBJ2-1 and V is TRBV10-3; D is unclear. The CDR3 is 17 residues long. The germline V gene encodes CDR1 ENHRY and CDR2 SYGVKD. V was trimmed by 1 base and J by 0 bases, leaving 13 bases between them.

The chain couples TRBV7-6 to TRBJ2-2; the D is unclear. V lost 5 bases to trimming and J lost 6 bases, with 10 bases between them. The CDR3 extends over 13 amino acids. CDR1 is SGHVS and CDR2 is FNYEAQ in the germline V gene. The CDR3, as DNA: TGTGCCAGCAGCCCACAGTTGCCCGGGGAGCTGTTTTTT. Protein product: CASSPQLPGELFF.

The gene calls are TRBV27 and TRBJ2-1; 9 bases are a match to TRBD1. After removal of 6 bases from V and 0 bases from J, the junction contained 18 bases not matched to a gene. Germline lookup yields CDR1 MNHEY and CDR2 SMNVEV (reference sequence). There are 20 residues in the CDR3. The CDR3 reads CASSPTQGASSQSSYNEQFF. In nucleotides, the CDR3 is TGTGCCAGCAGCCCTACACAGGGGGCGTCCTCGCAGAGCTCCTACAATGAGCAGTTCTTC.

The chain carries TRBV11-3 and TRBJ1-1, with D perhaps matching TRBD1 (5 bases). This CDR3 is built from 15 residues. V dropped 5 bases and J dropped 1 base, with 14 bases sitting between them. Germline V CDR1 and CDR2: SGHNT, YENEEA. The CDR3 DNA sequence: TGTGCCAGCAGCCCGGGGGGGGGTCCGAACACTGAAGCTTTCTTT. This sequence encodes CASSPGGGPNTEAFF.

This clone turned up a few times. The chain has TRBV25-1 and TRBJ1-1, with D unresolved. The CDR3 covers 13 residues. Germline V lookup: CDR1 MGHDK, CDR2 SYGVNS. V lost 2 bases, J lost 4 bases, and 8 bases lay in between. Here the CDR3 reads CASSEQPGTEAFF. The CDR3 region has the DNA TGTGCCAGCAGTGAACAGCCGGGCACTGAAGCTTTCTTT.

A few counts support this clone. The chain combines TRBV6-6 with TRBJ1-1; 11 bases are shared with TRBD1. Germline V gene sequence: CDR1 MNHNY, CDR2 SVGAGI (reference sequence). The CDR3 totals 14 residues. Trimming took 6 bases from V and 8 from J; bases not matched to a gene: 8. In nucleotides, the CDR3 is TGTGCCAGCAGAACCGGGACAGGGGGTGGGGAAGCTTTCTTT. It is translated as CASRTGTGGGEAFF.

The gene calls are TRBV5-4 and TRBJ2-1, with 7 bases that match TRBD1. Trimming cost V 8 bases and J 1 base; bases outside gene matches: 3. Germline assignment: CDR1 SGHNT and CDR2 YYREEE (reference sequence). The CDR3 is made up of 13 amino acids. CDR3 coding DNA: TGTGCCAGTGGGACAGATTCCTACAATGAGCAGTTCTTC. The encoded protein is CASGTDSYNEQFF.

The rearrangement links TRBV6-1 to TRBJ2-7; 8 nucleotides match TRBD2. V shed 6 bases and J 1 base; nucleotides not matched to a gene: 5. This CDR3 is built from 14 residues. In germline, CDR1 is MNHNS, CDR2 SASEGT. The CDR3 here is CASSESGGSYEQYF. CDR3 DNA: TGTGCCAGCAGCGAAAGCGGGGGATCCTACGAGCAGTACTTC.

This chain links TRBV7-2 with TRBJ2-1; 11 bases match TRBD2. V trimming: 9 bases; J trimming: 9 bases; junction bases outside the gene matches: 22. Germline assignment: CDR1 SGHTA and CDR2 FQGNSA. This CDR3 comprises 18 residues. CDR3 bases: TGTGCCAGAGCGAGCCTGCCGCCTAGCGGGGGGCGAGTTAGTGAGCAGTTCTTC. It is translated as CARASLPPSGGRVSEQFF.

The genes are TRBV6-5 and TRBJ1-6; D remains unclear. V lost 7 bases and J 2 bases, leaving 12 bases between the germline ends. The CDR3 has 15 residues. Germline V gene data show CDR1 as MNHEY and CDR2 as SVGAGI. The CDR3 loop reads CASKDGSPYNSPLHF. In nucleotides, the CDR3 is TGTGCCAGCAAGGATGGGAGCCCCTATAATTCACCCCTCCACTTT.

The rearrangement joins TRBV11-2 to TRBJ1-2, with a possible D match to TRBD1 (5 bases). V lost 5 bases and J 8 bases, leaving 12 bases between the germline ends. CDR1 is SGHAT and CDR2 is FQNNGV in the germline V gene. The CDR3 contains 12 residues. In DNA, the CDR3 is TGTGCCAGCAGCCCTCAGGGTAACGGCTACACCTTC. Its translation is CASSPQGNGYTF.

The V and J genes are TRBV7-6 and TRBJ2-1, with TRBD1 matching over 7 bases. The CDR3 loop spans 13 amino acids. The ends lost 5 bases at V and 13 bases at J; junction bases unmatched: 11. Germline assignment: CDR1 SGHVS and CDR2 FNYEAQ. The CDR3 sequence: CASSTTWDSNQFF. The CDR3 DNA follows: TGTGCCAGCAGCACAACCTGGGACAGTAATCAGTTCTTC.

The chain carries TRBV9 and TRBJ1-6; TRBD1 matches 8 bases. Trimming took 3 bases from V and 8 from J; bases not matched to a gene: 7. The CDR3 spans 15 residues. CDR1 and CDR2 (germline): SGDLS, YYNGEE. This CDR3 is CASSARTGWDSPLHF. CDR3 sequence (DNA): TGTGCCAGCAGCGCAAGGACAGGGTGGGATTCACCCCTCCACTTT.

The CDR3: CASSASRAGQETQYF. CDR3 sequence (DNA): TGTGCCAGCAGCGCCTCTAGGGCGGGACAAGAGACCCAGTACTTC. The chain recombines TRBV11-2 with TRBJ2-5, with a tentative D call TRBD2 (6 bases). V was cut by 5 bases and J by 2 bases, with 15 bases left in between. This CDR3 has 15 amino acids. CDR1 SGHAT and CDR2 FQNNGV come from the germline V gene.